One sample yielded the 23 T cell receptor beta chains listed below, sequenced in a study of blood T cell repertoires in COVID-19 (dated by TCRdb to the early 2020s). Libraries were made using the immunoSEQ multiplex PCR assay. As stored in TCRdb, this immuneACCESS dataset retains in-frame rearrangements with V and J assigned. A fraction of the clones does not appear; measured against another copy, unresolved V genes explain less than half of the discrepancy, and the remainder lacks a known reason. The sample includes roughly 250,000 clones, with 87% observed a single time. About 6.9% of the sample is held by the ten biggest clonotypes. Sequencing was performed on PBMCs or T cells enriched from blood (not recorded which). The receptors stem from a woman in her twenties or thirties with acute COVID-19.

The chain carries TRBV29-1 and TRBJ2-7; a weak D match, TRBD2 (6 bases). Germline V CDR1 and CDR2: SQVTM, ANQGSEA. The CDR3 loop spans 21 amino acids. Trimming cost V 3 bases and J 3 bases, with 36 bases left between them. The CDR3 reads CSVDNRGGHGGGLKLFYEQYF. The CDR3 bases are TGCAGCGTTGATAACCGGGGAGGACACGGCGGAGGCCTAAAATTATTCTACGAGCAGTACTTC.

Concerning this clone: Within the sample, other DNA sequences also encode this same CDR3. This rearrangement joins TRBV6-5 to TRBJ2-3, with 8 bases lining up with TRBD2. J was trimmed by 2 bases and V by 5 bases; bases with no gene match: 6. The CDR3 totals 15 residues. Germline V gene lookup returns CDR1 MNHEY and CDR2 SVGAGI. The CDR3 sequence: CASSLAGGPTDTQYF. In DNA form, the CDR3 reads TGTGCCAGCAGTCTCGCGGGGGGCCCCACAGATACGCAGTATTTT.

The chain carries TRBV5-5 and TRBJ1-5; 12 bases fit TRBD1. Germline V gives CDR1 SGHKS, CDR2 YYEKEE (reference sequence). Trimming at V came to 4 bases and at J to 7 bases, leaving 9 bases not matched to a gene. This CDR3 is built from 16 residues. CDR3 region: CASSIVWDRGQQPQHF. The CDR3 nucleotides are TGTGCCAGCAGCATTGTTTGGGACAGGGGGCAGCAGCCCCAGCATTTT.

The chain couples TRBV19 to TRBJ2-3; 7 bases fit TRBD2. V lost 4 bases and J lost 1; bases outside the gene matches: 8. This CDR3 region has 16 residues. The germline V gene encodes CDR1 LNHDA and CDR2 SQIVND (reference sequence). The CDR3 region is CASSSLRGRRTDTQYF. CDR3 DNA sequence: TGTGCCAGTAGTAGCCTGCGGGGGAGGCGCACAGATACGCAGTATTTT.

The rearrangement joins TRBV18 to TRBJ2-7, with TRBD1 identical over 8 bases. V shed 5 bases and J 3 bases; nucleotides not matched to a gene: 12. The CDR3 sequence is 16 residues long. Germline assignment: CDR1 KGHSH and CDR2 LQKENI. This CDR3 is CASSGTGTGDNYEQYF. The CDR3 bases are TGTGCCAGCTCAGGGACCGGGACAGGTGATAACTACGAGCAGTACTTC.

The V and J genes are TRBV9 and TRBJ2-7; D possibly corresponds to TRBD1 (6 bases). This CDR3 is 13 amino acids long. CDR1 and CDR2 (germline): SGDLS, YYNGEE. V was clipped by 0 bases and J by 3 bases, with 7 bases between them. The CDR3 DNA sequence: TGTGCCAGCAGCGTAGTAGGGGGCTACGAGCAGTACTTC. It encodes CASSVVGGYEQYF.

The chain joins TRBV18 to TRBJ1-3; no clear D gene. Germline CDR1 and CDR2: KGHSH and LQKENI. The CDR3 consists of 15 residues. Trimming removed 0 bases from V and 0 bases from J, with 6 bases in between. CDR3 DNA sequence: TGTGCCAGCTCACCACCGACAACCTCTGGAAACACCATATATTTT. Translated, it gives CASSPPTTSGNTIYF.

The rearrangement links TRBV6-1 to TRBJ1-6; 9 bases fit TRBD1. From germline, CDR1 is MNHNS and CDR2 SASEGT. The CDR3 runs to 15 residues. Trimming took 1 base from V and 9 from J; bases not matched to a gene: 4. CDR3 DNA sequence: TGTGCCAGCAGTGAAGGGGGACAGGGCTCTTCACCCCTCCACTTT. This codes for CASSEGGQGSSPLHF.

The chain carries TRBV2 and TRBJ1-5, with TRBD1 identical over 9 bases. Germline CDR1 SNHLY, CDR2 FYNNEI. V was pared by 1 base and J by 3 bases, with 1 base of the junction left unmatched. This CDR3 comprises 15 residues. The DNA for the CDR3 is TGTGCCAGCAGTGAAGGGACAGGGGCCAATCAGCCCCAGCATTTT. Its protein product is CASSEGTGANQPQHF.

The CDR3 coding sequence is TGCGCCAGCAGCCCAGATTCTAGCGGACCCACAGATACGCAGTATTTT. Encoded protein: CASSPDSSGPTDTQYF. This chain uses TRBV4-3 with TRBJ2-3, with TRBD2 identical over 7 bases. CDR1 is LGHNA and CDR2 is YSLEER in the germline V gene. This CDR3 is built from 16 residues. The V and J ends lost 4 bases and 2 bases, in that order; junction bases with no gene match: 9.

CDR3 in DNA: TGCAGCGTCGACCTGTCGACAGGGTTCGATGAGCAGTTCTTC. This gives the protein CSVDLSTGFDEQFF. The chain has TRBV29-1 and TRBJ2-1, with 7 bases matching TRBD1. The junction had 13 bases not matched to a gene; V was cut back by 6 bases and J by 8 bases. Germline values: CDR1 SQVTM, CDR2 ANQGSEA. The length of the CDR3 is 14 residues.

The genes are TRBV29-1 and TRBJ2-7; TRBD2 matches 8 bases. The V gene end was trimmed by 2 bases and the J gene end by 5 bases; junction bases not matched to a gene: 8. There are 14 residues in the CDR3. CDR1 is SQVTM and CDR2 is ANQGSEA in the germline V gene. CDR3 sequence (DNA): TGCAGCGTTGAACCTCGGGGGGGCCTGCACGAGCAGTACTTC. Amino acid sequence: CSVEPRGGLHEQYF.

The genes are TRBV27 and TRBJ2-3; possible D gene TRBD2, 5 bases. Germline-derived CDR1 and CDR2 are MNHEY and SMNVEV (reference sequence). V was clipped by 5 bases and J by 0 bases, with 9 bases between them. The length of the CDR3 is 14 residues. As DNA, the CDR3 is TGTGCCAGCAGTCCGTGGACTAGCACAGATACGCAGTATTTT. This sequence encodes CASSPWTSTDTQYF.

The chain couples TRBV7-9 to TRBJ1-1; the D gene is possibly TRBD1 (5 bases). This CDR3 comprises 14 residues. Germline CDR1 is SEHNR and CDR2 is FQNEAQ (reference sequence). Trimming took 6 bases from V and 4 from J, leaving 15 bases between them. For the CDR3, the DNA is TGTGCCAGCAGACGAAGAGGCGGGGGCACTGAAGCTTTCTTT. Protein product: CASRRRGGGTEAFF.

The table lists this clone with a count of one. The chain recombines TRBV6-5 with TRBJ2-5, with TRBD2 matching 8 bases. CDR3 length equals 14 residues. Losses at the gene ends were 6 bases for V and 5 bases for J; bases not matched to a gene: 8. The germline gives CDR1 MNHEY, CDR2 SVGAGI. CDR3 loop: CASSRSSGGETQYF. The CDR3 DNA follows: TGTGCCAGCAGCAGATCCTCGGGGGGGGAGACCCAGTACTTC.

V usage is TRBV9 and J usage is TRBJ2-7; D gene unclear. V was clipped by 0 bases and J by 0 bases, with 7 bases between them. This CDR3 spans 14 amino acids. Germline V gene lookup returns CDR1 SGDLS and CDR2 YYNGEE. In nucleotides, the CDR3 is TGTGCCAGCAGCGTAGATGTCAGCTCCTACGAGCAGTACTTC. Protein: CASSVDVSSYEQYF.

V is TRBV21-1 and J is TRBJ1-6; whether TRBD1, the table's D call, matches the DNA was not checked. TRBV21-1 is flagged as a pseudogene. The length of the CDR3 is 17 residues. The CDR3 DNA reads TGTGCCAGCAGCACCGAAGACAGGGTGCACGGCAATTCACCCCTCCACTTT. This encodes CASSTEDRVHGNSPLHF.

This rearrangement joins TRBV9 to TRBJ2-1; 7 nucleotides agree with TRBD2. The V segment lost 4 bases and the J segment 5 bases; nucleotides outside the gene matches: 18. The CDR3 covers 18 residues. CDR1 SGDLS and CDR2 YYNGEE come from the germline V gene. The CDR3 coding sequence is TGTGCCAGCAGCTCCGGAGAAGGGACTACCACACTAAACAATGAGCAGTTCTTC. Protein product: CASSSGEGTTTLNNEQFF.

This chain links TRBV19 with TRBJ1-2; D gene uncertain. This CDR3 spans 12 amino acids. CDR1 LNHDA and CDR2 SQIVND come from the germline V gene (reference sequence). Trimming shortened V by 7 bases and J by 8 bases, and 14 bases separated the two germline ends. In nucleotides, the CDR3 is TGTGCCAGTACGGCGGGATTGGAGGGCTACACCTTC. This encodes CASTAGLEGYTF.

This clone occurred once. The chain combines TRBV7-9 with TRBJ2-6, with TRBD2 matching over 12 bases. The V and J ends lost 5 bases and 0 bases, in that order; junction bases with no gene match: 8. Per germline, CDR1 SEHNR and CDR2 FQNEAQ (reference sequence). CDR3 length: 19 amino acids. DNA of the CDR3: TGTGCCAGCAGCATAAGACTAGCGGGGGTAACCTCTGGGGCCAACGTCCTGACTTTC. Translating gives CASSIRLAGVTSGANVLTF.

The J gene is TRBJ1-2, the V gene TRBV28; D remains unclear. Trimming left V 6 bases short and J 2 bases short, with 10 bases between. Germline CDR1 is MDHEN and CDR2 is SYDVKM. This CDR3 spans 13 amino acids. The CDR3 sequence: CASRPLGNYGYTF. Here the CDR3 DNA reads TGTGCCAGCAGACCACTAGGGAACTATGGCTACACCTTC.

This rearrangement joins TRBV4-3 to TRBJ2-3; D gene uncertain. The CDR3 extends over 17 amino acids. V lost 0 bases and J 1 base, leaving 14 bases between the germline ends. CDR1 and CDR2 from the germline V gene are LGHNA and YSLEER. The CDR3 DNA reads TGCGCCAGCAGCCAAGATTCGAATAGCCCTGGCACAGATACGCAGTATTTT. Translation gives CASSQDSNSPGTDTQYF.

This sequence joins TRBV3-1 (or the pseudogene TRBV3-2) and TRBJ2-5; possibly TRBD2 for D (5 bases). Germline V gives CDR1 LGHDT, CDR2 YNNKEL (reference sequence). The ends were cut back, 1 base at V and 2 bases at J, with 11 bases in the middle. The CDR3 has 15 amino acids. The CDR3 is CASSQVLELQETQYF. The CDR3 coding sequence is TGTGCCAGCAGCCAAGTACTAGAACTACAAGAGACCCAGTACTTC.